This T cell receptor (beta chain) was documented in a study of regulatory T cells in long-lasting Graves disease. This sample's time point: newly diagnosed GD, antithyroid drugs for less than 3 months. PBMCs were the source of the RNA used for TCR sequencing. Trimming cost V 5 bases and J 9 bases, with 17 bases left between them. CDR1 is MNHEY and CDR2 is SVGEGT in the germline V gene. The CDR3 has 14 residues. Researchers made TCR beta libraries by using iRepertoire HTBI primers and running Arm-PCR on CDR3 regions. TCRdb reprocessed the multiplex PCR reads via MiXCR and lists one record per CDR3 protein. The sample has hundreds of thousands of distinct CDR3 sequences; roughly 16% are singletons. These same data were also listed under a study on T cells in Graves' hyperthyroidism and ophthalmopathy.

This sample comprised peripheral blood mononuclear cells (PBMCs), obtained at new diagnosis, from a patient treated with antithyroid drugs. The chain employs TRBV6-2 or TRBV6-3 and TRBJ2-1; either TRBD1 or TRBD2 may fit D (5 bases each). The source of this sequence is a woman in her 30s with Graves disease. CDR3: CASSEFTRGGEQFF. CDR3 in DNA: TGTGCCAGCAGTGAATTTACGAGGGGCGGTGAGCAGTTCTTC.